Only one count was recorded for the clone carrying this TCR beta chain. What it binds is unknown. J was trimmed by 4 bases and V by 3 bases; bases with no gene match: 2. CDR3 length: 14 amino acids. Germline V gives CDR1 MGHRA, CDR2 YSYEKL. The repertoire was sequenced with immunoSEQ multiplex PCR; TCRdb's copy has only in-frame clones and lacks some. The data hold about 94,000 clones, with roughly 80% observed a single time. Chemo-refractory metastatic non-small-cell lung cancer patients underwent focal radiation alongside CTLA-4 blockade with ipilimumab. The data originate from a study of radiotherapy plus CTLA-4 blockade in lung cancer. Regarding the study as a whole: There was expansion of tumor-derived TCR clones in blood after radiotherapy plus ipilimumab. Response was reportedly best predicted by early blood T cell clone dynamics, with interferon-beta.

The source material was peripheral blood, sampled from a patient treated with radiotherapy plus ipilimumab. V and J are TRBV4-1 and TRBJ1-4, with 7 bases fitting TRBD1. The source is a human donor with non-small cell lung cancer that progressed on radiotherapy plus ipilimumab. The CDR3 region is CASSQTGINEKLFF. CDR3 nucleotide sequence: TGCGCCAGCAGCCAGACAGGGATTAATGAAAAACTGTTTTTT.